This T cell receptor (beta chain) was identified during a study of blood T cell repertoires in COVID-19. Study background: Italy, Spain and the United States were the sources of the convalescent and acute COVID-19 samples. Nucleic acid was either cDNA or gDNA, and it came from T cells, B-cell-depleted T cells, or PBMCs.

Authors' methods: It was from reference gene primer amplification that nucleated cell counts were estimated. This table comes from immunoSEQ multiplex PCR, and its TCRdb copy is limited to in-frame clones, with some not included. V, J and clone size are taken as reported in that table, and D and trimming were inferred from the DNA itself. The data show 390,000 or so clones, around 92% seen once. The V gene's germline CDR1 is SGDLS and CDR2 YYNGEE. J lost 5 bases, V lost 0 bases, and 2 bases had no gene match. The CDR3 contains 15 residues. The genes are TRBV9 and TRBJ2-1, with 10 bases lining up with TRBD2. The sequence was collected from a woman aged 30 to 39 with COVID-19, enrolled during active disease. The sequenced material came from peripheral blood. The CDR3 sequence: CASSVGAGGHNEQFF. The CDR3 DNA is TGTGCCAGCAGCGTAGGAGCGGGGGGGCACAATGAGCAGTTCTTC.